Listed here is a single T cell receptor (beta chain). Germline CDR1 reads MNHEY; CDR2 reads SVGAGI. V was clipped by 9 bases and J by 7 bases; unmatched bases: 9. This CDR3 is built from 13 residues. This sample stems from a study of Ad26.COV2.S vaccination and SARS-CoV-2 variants. The treatment: over 15 received Ad26.COV2.S at low or high dose, single or two shots; roughly 5 received placebo; per-sample allocation not given. All samples were drawn on day 63, counting from the first vaccine or placebo injection. Clones were sequenced by immunoSEQ multiplex PCR, and TCRdb holds only the in-frame ones, with some missing. The sample yields 440,000 or so clones, roughly 90% seen once.

This chain links TRBV6-5 with TRBJ1-2; the match to TRBD1 covers 9 bases. This receptor was identified in a person aged 18-65 years who received the Ad26.COV2.S COVID-19 vaccine or a placebo. The input for sequencing was peripheral blood, taken in a trial of Ad26.COV2.S vaccine versus placebo. CDR3 sequence: CASTPGQGLGYTF. As DNA, the CDR3 is TGTGCCAGTACTCCGGGACAGGGTCTTGGCTACACCTTC.